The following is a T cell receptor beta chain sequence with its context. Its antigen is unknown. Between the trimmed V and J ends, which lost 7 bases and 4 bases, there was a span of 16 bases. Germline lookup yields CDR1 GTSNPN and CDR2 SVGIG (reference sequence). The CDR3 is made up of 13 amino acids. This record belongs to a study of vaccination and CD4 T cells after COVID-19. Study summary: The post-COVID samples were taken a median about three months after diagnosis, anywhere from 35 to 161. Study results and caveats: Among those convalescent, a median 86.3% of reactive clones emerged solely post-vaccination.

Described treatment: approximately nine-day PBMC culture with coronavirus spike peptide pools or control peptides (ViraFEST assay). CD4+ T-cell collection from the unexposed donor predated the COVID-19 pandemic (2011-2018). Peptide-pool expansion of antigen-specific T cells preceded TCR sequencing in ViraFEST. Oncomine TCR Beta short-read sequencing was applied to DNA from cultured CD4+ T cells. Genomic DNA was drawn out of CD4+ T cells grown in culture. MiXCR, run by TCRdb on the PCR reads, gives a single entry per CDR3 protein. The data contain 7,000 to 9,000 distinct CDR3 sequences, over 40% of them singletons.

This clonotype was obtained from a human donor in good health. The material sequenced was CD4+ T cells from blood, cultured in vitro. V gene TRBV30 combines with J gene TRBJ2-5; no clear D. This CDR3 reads CAFRRWGRETQYF. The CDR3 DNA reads TGTGCCTTCCGCAGATGGGGTAGAGAGACCCAGTACTTC.